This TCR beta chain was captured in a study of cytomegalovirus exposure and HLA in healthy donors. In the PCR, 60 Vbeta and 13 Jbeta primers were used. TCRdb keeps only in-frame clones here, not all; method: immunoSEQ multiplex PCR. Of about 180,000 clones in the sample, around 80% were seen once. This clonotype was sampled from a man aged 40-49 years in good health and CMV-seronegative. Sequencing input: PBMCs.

In DNA form, the CDR3 reads TGTGCCAGCAGCAGGGGTGGGGGCACTGAAGCTTTCTTT. Translation gives CASSRGGGTEAFF. The chain couples TRBV6-5 to TRBJ1-1, with D possibly matching TRBD1 (6 bases). This CDR3 has 13 residues. Per the germline V gene, CDR1 is MNHEY and CDR2 is SVGAGI. The V and J ends lost 6 bases and 4 bases respectively, with 12 bases between them.